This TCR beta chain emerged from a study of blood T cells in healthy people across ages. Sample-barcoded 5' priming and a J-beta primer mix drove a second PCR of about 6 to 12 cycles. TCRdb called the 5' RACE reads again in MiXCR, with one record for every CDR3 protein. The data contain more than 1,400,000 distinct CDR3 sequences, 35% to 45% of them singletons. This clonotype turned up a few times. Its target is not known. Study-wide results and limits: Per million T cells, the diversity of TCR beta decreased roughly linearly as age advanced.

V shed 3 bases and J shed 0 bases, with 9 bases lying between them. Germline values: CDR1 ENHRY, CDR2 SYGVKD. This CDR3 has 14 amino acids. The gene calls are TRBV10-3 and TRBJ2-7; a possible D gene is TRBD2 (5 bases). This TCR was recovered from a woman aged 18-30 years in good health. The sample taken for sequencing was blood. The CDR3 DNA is TGTGCCATCAGTGACAGTCGGGACTCCTACGAGCAGTACTTC. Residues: CAISDSRDSYEQYF.